The 32 T cell receptor beta chains presented below share a single source sample, sequenced in a study of cytomegalovirus exposure and HLA in healthy donors. PCR amplification relied on 60 Vbeta primers (plus 13 Jbeta primers). The data were produced by immunoSEQ multiplex PCR, yet TCRdb's version contains in-frame clones alone and is incomplete. The sample has about 190,000 clones, more than 70% seen once. Source material: PBMCs. These TCRs come from a man aged 25 to 40 in good health and CMV-seropositive.

V is TRBV7-9 and J is TRBJ1-1, with TRBD1 as a possible D gene (6 bases). The V end was cut by 1 base, the J end by 1 base, with 13 bases between. Germline V gives CDR1 SEHNR, CDR2 FQNEAQ (reference sequence). This CDR3 is 16 amino acids long. This CDR3 reads CASSLGLAGANTEAFF. The CDR3 nucleotides read TGTGCCAGCAGCTTAGGCCTTGCGGGGGCGAACACTGAAGCTTTCTTT. Filled out from reference TRBV7-9 and TRBJ1-1, the complete variable domain reads DTGVSQNPRHKITKRGQNVTFRCDPISEHNRLYWYRQTLGQGPEFLTYFQNEAQLEKSRLLSDRFSAERPKGSFSTLEIQRTEQGDSAMYLCASSLGLAGANTEAFFGQGTRLTVV.

V is TRBV25-1 and J is TRBJ1-6; a weak D match, TRBD1 (6 bases). CDR1 is MGHDK, CDR2 SYGVNS, per germline. The CDR3 contains 15 residues. The V and J ends lost 2 bases and 10 bases respectively, with 15 bases between them. In DNA form, the CDR3 reads TGTGCCAGCAGTGAACCCGGGGGGGCTTGGTCACCCCTCCACTTT. Encoded protein: CASSEPGGAWSPLHF.

The rearrangement uses TRBV28 and TRBJ1-5, with D maybe TRBD1 (5 bases). The CDR3 totals 15 residues. V was shortened by 4 bases and J by 4 bases, with 14 bases between the two germline ends. CDR1 MDHEN and CDR2 SYDVKM come from the germline V gene. As DNA, the CDR3 is TGTGCCAGCAGTTCCCAGGGTCGCCCAAATCAGCCCCAGCATTTT. Protein: CASSSQGRPNQPQHF.

The V gene is TRBV28, the J gene TRBJ2-1, with 11 nucleotides matching TRBD2. The trim removed 4 bases at V and 6 bases at J, leaving 8 bases unmatched. The CDR3 length is 16 residues. Per the germline V gene, CDR1 is MDHEN and CDR2 is SYDVKM. Here the CDR3 DNA reads TGTGCCAGCAGTTCTCCGACTAGCGGGAATTTCAATGAGCAGTTCTTC. Amino acid sequence: CASSSPTSGNFNEQFF.

This chain connects TRBV7-6 to TRBJ2-7; D gene unclear. The germline V gene has CDR1 SGHVS and CDR2 FNYEAQ. V was clipped by 5 bases and J by 4 bases, with 15 bases between them. This CDR3 contains 14 residues. The CDR3: CASSNSREEYEQYF. In DNA, the CDR3 is TGTGCCAGCAGCAATTCGCGAGAAGAGTACGAGCAGTACTTC.

The V call is TRBV7-9, the J call TRBJ2-2; 8 positions match TRBD1. Germline CDR1 is SEHNR and CDR2 is FQNEAQ (reference sequence). The CDR3 has 15 amino acids. After removal of 10 bases from V and 1 base from J, the junction contained 8 bases not matched to a gene. This chain's CDR3 is CANRDRGGNTGELFF. The CDR3 nucleotides read TGTGCCAACCGTGACAGGGGTGGGAACACCGGGGAGCTGTTTTTT.

V usage is TRBV11-2 and J usage is TRBJ2-4, with D possibly matching TRBD1 (5 bases). Trimming took off 3 bases at V and 0 bases at J, with 9 bases between the two ends. The CDR3 sequence is 15 residues long. Germline V gene data show CDR1 as SGHAT and CDR2 as FQNNGV. CDR3 amino acids: CASSFTTVAKNIQYF. DNA of the CDR3: TGTGCCAGCAGCTTCACGACAGTAGCCAAAAACATTCAGTACTTC.

V is TRBV7-9 and J is TRBJ1-2; maybe TRBD1 (5 bases). Germline-derived CDR1 and CDR2 are SEHNR and FQNEAQ (reference sequence). V shed 5 bases and J shed 6 bases, with 25 bases lying between them. The CDR3 runs 17 residues. CDR3 loop: CASSHPRRSGWEDGYTF. The DNA for the CDR3 is TGTGCCAGCAGCCACCCCCGACGATCAGGGTGGGAGGATGGCTACACCTTC.

The rearrangement uses TRBV5-6 and TRBJ2-1, with D maybe TRBD2 (5 bases). The germline V gene has CDR1 SGHDT and CDR2 YYEEEE. The V end lost 5 bases, the J end lost 14 bases, and 14 bases lay between the germline ends. This CDR3 comprises 11 residues. The CDR3: CASRRRGKEFF. In DNA, the CDR3 is TGTGCCAGCAGGCGACGAGGGAAGGAGTTCTTC.

The chain carries TRBV7-2 and TRBJ1-6; a possible D gene is TRBD1 (6 bases). CDR1 and CDR2 (germline): SGHTA, FQGNSA. V dropped 3 bases and J dropped 9 bases, with 15 bases sitting between them. This CDR3 has 15 residues. The CDR3 spells CASSFGDRRLSPLHF. CDR3 in DNA: TGTGCCAGCAGCTTCGGCGACAGGAGGCTTTCACCCCTCCACTTT.

CDR3 nucleotides: TGTGCCAGCAGCTTAGGATTGCGGGACGCGGAGACCCAGTACTTC. Its protein is CASSLGLRDAETQYF. V gene TRBV7-3 combines with J gene TRBJ2-5, with TRBD2 as a possible D gene (6 bases). The CDR3 is made up of 15 amino acids. Trimming shortened V by 2 bases and J by 5 bases, and 15 bases separated the two germline ends. CDR1 is SGHTA and CDR2 is FQGTGA in the germline V gene. The whole variable domain, filled in from reference TRBV7-3 and TRBJ2-5, reads GAGVSQTPSNKVTEKGKYVELRCDPISGHTALYWYRQSLGQGPEFLIYFQGTGAADDSGLPNDRFFAVRPEGSVSTLKIQRTERGDSAVYLCASSLGLRDAETQYFGPGTRLLVL.

A word on this clone: Other DNA sequences in the same sample also yield this CDR3. V and J are TRBV7-9 and TRBJ2-7; D is uncertain. Germline values: CDR1 SEHNR, CDR2 FQNEAQ (reference sequence). V was trimmed by 6 bases and J by 1 base, leaving 4 bases between them. The CDR3 consists of 11 residues. The CDR3 here is CASSPSYEQYF. The CDR3 region has the DNA TGTGCCAGCAGTCCGTCCTACGAGCAGTACTTC.

This chain joins TRBV29-1 and TRBJ1-1; D is uncertain. This CDR3 contains 10 residues. Germline CDR1 SQVTM, CDR2 ANQGSEA. For the CDR3, the DNA is TGCAGTGTCATGAACACTGAAGCTTTCTTT. Translation: CSVMNTEAFF.

V and J are TRBV5-4 and TRBJ2-1; 11 positions match TRBD1. Germline V gene lookup returns CDR1 SGHNT and CDR2 YYREEE (reference sequence). V shed 6 bases and J 11 bases; nucleotides not matched to a gene: 10. This CDR3 has 14 residues. The CDR3 here is CASTRGTGGAQQFF. CDR3 coding DNA: TGTGCCAGCACCAGAGGGACAGGGGGTGCTCAGCAGTTCTTC.

The rearrangement joins TRBV29-1 to TRBJ2-2; D is undetermined. Germline CDR1 is SQVTM and CDR2 is ANQGSEA. The CDR3 covers 12 residues. V lost 5 bases and J 2 bases, leaving 6 bases between the germline ends. CDR3 sequence (DNA): TGCAGCGTTTCTAGAAACACCGGGGAGCTGTTTTTT. Its protein is CSVSRNTGELFF.

The chain carries TRBV7-3 and TRBJ1-2; TRBD1 is a possible D gene (5 bases). This CDR3 spans 14 amino acids. Germline V lookup: CDR1 SGHTA, CDR2 FQGTGA. The V gene lost 0 bases and the J gene lost 4 bases, with 9 bases spanning the gap. The CDR3: CASSLTRGGYGYTF. CDR3 in DNA: TGTGCCAGCAGCTTAACCCGGGGGGGCTATGGCTACACCTTC.

The chain joins TRBV9 to TRBJ1-2, with a tentative D call TRBD1 (6 bases). The germline V and J ends were trimmed by 0 bases and 5 bases, with 14 bases remaining between them. This CDR3 spans 15 amino acids. Germline assignment: CDR1 SGDLS and CDR2 YYNGEE. CDR3 sequence reads: CASSVGTATSYGYTF. CDR3 sequence (DNA): TGTGCCAGCAGCGTAGGGACAGCCACATCGTATGGCTACACCTTC.

The chain recombines TRBV9 with TRBJ2-7; 7 bases align to TRBD2. The CDR3 totals 14 residues. Germline values: CDR1 SGDLS, CDR2 YYNGEE. The V gene end was trimmed by 3 bases and the J gene end by 5 bases; junction bases not matched to a gene: 8. CDR3 sequence: CASSGSGRADEQYF. The CDR3 DNA sequence: TGTGCCAGCAGCGGGTCAGGGAGGGCCGACGAGCAGTACTTC.

The chain links TRBV6-5 to TRBJ2-2; D remains unclear. Germline assignment: CDR1 MNHEY and CDR2 SVGAGI. This CDR3 comprises 15 residues. V was clipped by 0 bases and J by 4 bases, with 9 bases between them. The CDR3 loop reads CASSYSTSGTGELFF. CDR3 nucleotides: TGTGCCAGCAGTTACTCGACTTCGGGCACCGGGGAGCTGTTTTTT.

This chain links TRBV7-9 with TRBJ2-2; 10 nucleotides align to TRBD1. The CDR3 is 15 residues long. Per the germline V gene, CDR1 is SEHNR and CDR2 is FQNEAQ (reference sequence). Unmatched junction bases numbered 7, after V lost 8 bases and J lost 4 bases. The CDR3 coding sequence is TGTGCCAGCGCCGCGGGACAGGGGTTCACCGGGGAGCTGTTTTTT. This encodes CASAAGQGFTGELFF.

The chain uses TRBV7-9 and TRBJ1-5; 7 bases align to TRBD1. V shed 4 bases, J shed 1 base, and the junction held 4 bases outside the gene matches. CDR1 and CDR2 from the germline V gene are SEHNR and FQNEAQ (reference sequence). This CDR3 has 15 amino acids. In DNA, the CDR3 is TGTGCCAGCAGCTACGACAGGGCGAGCAATCAGCCCCAGCATTTT. Its protein is CASSYDRASNQPQHF.

V and J are TRBV4-3 and TRBJ2-1; 14 bases line up with TRBD2. V lost 3 bases and J lost 10; bases outside the gene matches: 2. The length of the CDR3 is 14 residues. CDR1 and CDR2 (germline): LGHNA, YSLEER. Here the CDR3 reads CASSQGLAGEEQFF. The CDR3 DNA follows: TGCGCCAGCAGCCAGGGACTAGCGGGAGAGGAGCAGTTCTTC.

V gene TRBV5-4 combines with J gene TRBJ1-1; no reliable D call. The V end was cut by 2 bases, the J end by 3 bases, with 8 bases between. The CDR3 sequence is 13 residues long. The germline CDR1 and CDR2 sequences are SGHNT and YYREEE (reference sequence). CDR3 residues: CASSFRTDTEAFF. The CDR3 DNA reads TGTGCCAGCAGCTTCCGCACGGACACTGAAGCTTTCTTT.

The rearrangement joins TRBV7-2 to TRBJ1-1, with a possible D match to TRBD1 (5 bases). CDR3 length equals 13 residues. Germline CDR1 reads SGHTA; CDR2 reads FQGNSA. The ends were cut back, 4 bases at V and 2 bases at J, with 8 bases in the middle. The CDR3 loop reads CASSSGYNTEAFF. The CDR3 region has the DNA TGTGCCAGCAGCTCAGGGTATAACACTGAAGCTTTCTTT.

The chain combines TRBV5-1 with TRBJ1-1; 7 bases line up with TRBD1. The CDR3 has 14 amino acids. In germline, CDR1 is SGHRS, CDR2 YFSETQ. V trimming: 4 bases; J trimming: 1 base; junction bases outside the gene matches: 4. The CDR3 here is CASSGRTGNTEAFF. The CDR3 nucleotides read TGCGCCAGCAGCGGACGGACAGGGAACACTGAAGCTTTCTTT.

The V call is TRBV5-1, the J call TRBJ2-5; possible D gene TRBD2, 6 bases. Germline V gene lookup returns CDR1 SGHRS and CDR2 YFSETQ. The germline V and J ends were trimmed by 3 bases and 5 bases, with 17 bases remaining between them. The CDR3 is 15 amino acids. CDR3 DNA: TGCGCCAGCAGCTCGGGTGGAGGGGCACGGGAGACCCAGTACTTC. This translates into CASSSGGGARETQYF.

To note about this clone: The junction and the germline gene differ at one end; a read error may be behind it. J is TRBJ2-1 and V is TRBV11-3, with 10 nucleotides matching TRBD2. The CDR3 spans 14 residues. CDR1 is SGHNT and CDR2 is YENEEA in the germline V gene. The CDR3 region is CASSPTSGYNGQFF. As DNA, the CDR3 is TGTGCCAGCAGCCCGACTAGCGGGTACAATGGGCAGTTCTTC.

The chain combines TRBV12-5 with TRBJ1-5; D uncertain. The germline V gene has CDR1 LGHNT and CDR2 FRNRAP. Trimming took off 8 bases at V and 3 bases at J, with 17 bases between the two ends. This CDR3 spans 15 amino acids. This CDR3 reads CASPGRRQHNQPQHF. In DNA, the CDR3 is TGTGCTAGTCCGGGGAGGAGACAACACAATCAGCCCCAGCATTTT.

The chain employs TRBV9 and TRBJ2-7; possibly TRBD2 for D (6 bases). Trimming left V 3 bases short and J 0 bases short, with 10 bases between. The CDR3 contains 14 residues. CDR1 is SGDLS and CDR2 is YYNGEE in the germline V gene. The CDR3 DNA is TGTGCCAGCAGCGCGGGGGAGATCTCCTACGAGCAGTACTTC. Protein: CASSAGEISYEQYF.

This clone came up once. The chain employs TRBV5-1 and TRBJ1-5, with D unclear. V was cut by 0 bases and J by 4 bases, with 5 bases left in between. Germline V gene data show CDR1 as SGHRS and CDR2 as YFSETQ. CDR3 length: 13 residues. CDR3 amino acids: CASSLGENQPQHF. CDR3 DNA: TGCGCCAGCAGCTTGGGAGAGAATCAGCCCCAGCATTTT.

This chain joins TRBV19 and TRBJ1-1; D uncertain. This CDR3 spans 18 amino acids. Trimming left V 4 bases short and J 6 bases short, with 27 bases between. Germline loops: CDR1 LNHDA, CDR2 SQIVND (reference sequence). CDR3 coding DNA: TGTGCCAGTAGTACCATCAAATTCAGGTTTGATCTCTTACCTGAAGCTTTCTTT. Amino acid sequence: CASSTIKFRFDLLPEAFF.

The gene calls are TRBV5-5 and TRBJ1-5; no clear D gene. Trimming left V 0 bases short and J 2 bases short, with 6 bases between. The germline V gene encodes CDR1 SGHKS and CDR2 YYEKEE (reference sequence). This CDR3 contains 14 residues. The CDR3 region is CASSLAPGNQPQHF. The CDR3, as DNA: TGTGCCAGCAGCTTGGCTCCTGGCAATCAGCCCCAGCATTTT.